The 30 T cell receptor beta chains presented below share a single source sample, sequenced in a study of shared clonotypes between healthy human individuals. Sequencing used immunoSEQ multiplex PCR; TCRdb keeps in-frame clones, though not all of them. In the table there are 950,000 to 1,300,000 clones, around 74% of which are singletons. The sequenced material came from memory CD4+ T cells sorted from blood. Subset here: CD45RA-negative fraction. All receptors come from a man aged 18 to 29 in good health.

CDR3 amino acids: CATNRQGTQETQYF. The CDR3 DNA follows: TGTGCCACGAACCGACAGGGGACGCAAGAGACCCAGTACTTC. The gene calls are TRBV15 and TRBJ2-5; 8 bases align to TRBD1. V gave up 9 bases and J gave up 2 bases; unmatched junction bases: 8. There are 14 residues in the CDR3. Germline V CDR1 and CDR2: LNHNV, YYDKDF (reference sequence).

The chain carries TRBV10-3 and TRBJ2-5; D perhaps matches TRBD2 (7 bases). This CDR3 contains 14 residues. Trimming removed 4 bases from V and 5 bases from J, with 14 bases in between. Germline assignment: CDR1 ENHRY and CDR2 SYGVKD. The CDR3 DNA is TGTGCCATCAGTGGTAACAGGGAGGGCGAGACCCAGTACTTC. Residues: CAISGNREGETQYF.

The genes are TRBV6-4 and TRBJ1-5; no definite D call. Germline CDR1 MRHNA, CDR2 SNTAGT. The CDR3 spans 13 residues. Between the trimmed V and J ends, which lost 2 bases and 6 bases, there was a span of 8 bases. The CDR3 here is CASSDPLIQPQHF. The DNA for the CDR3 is TGTGCCAGCAGTGACCCCCTGATTCAGCCCCAGCATTTT.

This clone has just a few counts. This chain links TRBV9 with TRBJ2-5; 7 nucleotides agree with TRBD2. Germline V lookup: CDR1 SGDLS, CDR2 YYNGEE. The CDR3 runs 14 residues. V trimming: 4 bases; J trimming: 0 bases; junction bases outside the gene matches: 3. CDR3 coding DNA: TGTGCCAGCAGCTTCCGGGGGGACCAAGAGACCCAGTACTTC. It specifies CASSFRGDQETQYF.

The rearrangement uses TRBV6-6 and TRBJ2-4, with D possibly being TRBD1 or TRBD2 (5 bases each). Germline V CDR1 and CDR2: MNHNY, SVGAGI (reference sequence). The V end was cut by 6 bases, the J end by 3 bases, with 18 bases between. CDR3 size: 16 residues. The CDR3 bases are TGTGCCAGCAGCCCTGCTGGGACGCTACTCAAAAACATTCAGTACTTC. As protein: CASSPAGTLLKNIQYF.

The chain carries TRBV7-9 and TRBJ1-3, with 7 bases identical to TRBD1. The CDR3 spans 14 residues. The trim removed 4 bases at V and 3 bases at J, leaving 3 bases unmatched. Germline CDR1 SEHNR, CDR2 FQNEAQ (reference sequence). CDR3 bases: TGTGCCAGCAGCTCACAGGGGTATGGAAACACCATATATTTT. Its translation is CASSSQGYGNTIYF.

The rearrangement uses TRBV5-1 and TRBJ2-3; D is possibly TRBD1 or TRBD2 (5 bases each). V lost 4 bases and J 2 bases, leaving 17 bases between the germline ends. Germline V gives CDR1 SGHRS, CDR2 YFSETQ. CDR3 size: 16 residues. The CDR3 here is CASSKRKTDNTDTQYF. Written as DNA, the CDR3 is TGCGCCAGCAGCAAGCGGAAGACAGACAACACAGATACGCAGTATTTT.

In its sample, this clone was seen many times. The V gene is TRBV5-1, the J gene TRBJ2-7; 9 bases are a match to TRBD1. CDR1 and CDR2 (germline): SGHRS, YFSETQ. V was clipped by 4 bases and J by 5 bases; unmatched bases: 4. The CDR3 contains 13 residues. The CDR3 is CASSQDRGNEQYF. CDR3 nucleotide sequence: TGCGCCAGCAGCCAGGACAGGGGAAACGAGCAGTACTTC. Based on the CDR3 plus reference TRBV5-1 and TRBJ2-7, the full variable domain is KAGVTQTPRYLIKTRGQQVTLSCSPISGHRSVSWYQQTPGQGLQFLFEYFSETQRNKGNFPGRFSGRQFSNSRSEMNVSTLELGDSALYLCASSQDRGNEQYFGPGTRLTVT.

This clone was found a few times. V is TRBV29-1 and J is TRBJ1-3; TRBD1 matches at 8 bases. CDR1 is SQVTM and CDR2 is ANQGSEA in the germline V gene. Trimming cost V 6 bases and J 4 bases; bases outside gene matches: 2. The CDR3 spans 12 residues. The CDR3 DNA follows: TGCAGCGTCCGGACAGGGGGAAACACCATATATTTT. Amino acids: CSVRTGGNTIYF.

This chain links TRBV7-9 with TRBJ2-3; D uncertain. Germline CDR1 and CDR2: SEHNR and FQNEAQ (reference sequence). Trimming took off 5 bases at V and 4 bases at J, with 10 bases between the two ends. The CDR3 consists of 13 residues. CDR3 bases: TGTGCCAGCAGCCGAAATCTGGCAGATACGCAGTATTTT. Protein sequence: CASSRNLADTQYF.

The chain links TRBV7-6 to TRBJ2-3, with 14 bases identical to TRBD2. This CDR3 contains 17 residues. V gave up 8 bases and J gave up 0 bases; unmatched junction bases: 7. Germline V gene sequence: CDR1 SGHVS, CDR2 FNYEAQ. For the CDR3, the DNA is TGTGCCAGCTCCCGGACTAGCGGGGGGACTAGCACAGATACGCAGTATTTT. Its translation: CASSRTSGGTSTDTQYF.

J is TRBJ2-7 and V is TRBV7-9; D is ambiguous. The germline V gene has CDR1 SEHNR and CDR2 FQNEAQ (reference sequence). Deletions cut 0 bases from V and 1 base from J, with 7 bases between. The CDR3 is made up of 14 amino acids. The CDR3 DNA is TGTGCCAGCAGCTTAGCTTTTGGTTCCTACGAGCAGTACTTC. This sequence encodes CASSLAFGSYEQYF.

Written as DNA, the CDR3 is TGTGCCAGCAGCGATGGGGGGCAGGCCGCTTACTACGAGCAGTACTTC. Protein: CASSDGGQAAYYEQYF. The V gene is TRBV28, the J gene TRBJ2-7; D may correspond to TRBD1 or TRBD2 (6 bases each). The germline V gene encodes CDR1 MDHEN and CDR2 SYDVKM. The CDR3 covers 16 residues. Trimming pared 6 bases from V and 3 bases from J, leaving 21 bases between.

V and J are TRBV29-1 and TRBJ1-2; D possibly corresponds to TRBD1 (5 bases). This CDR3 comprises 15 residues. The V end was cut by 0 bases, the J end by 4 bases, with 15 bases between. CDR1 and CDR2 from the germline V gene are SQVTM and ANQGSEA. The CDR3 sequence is CSVEDRGRASYGYTF. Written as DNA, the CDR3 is TGCAGCGTTGAAGATCGGGGCCGGGCCAGCTATGGCTACACCTTC. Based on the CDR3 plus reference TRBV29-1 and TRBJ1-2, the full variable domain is SAVISQKPSRDICQRGTSLTIQCQVDSQVTMMFWYRQQPGQSLTLIATANQGSEATYESGFVIDKFPISRPNLTFSTLTVSNMSPEDSSIYLCSVEDRGRASYGYTFGSGTRLTVV.

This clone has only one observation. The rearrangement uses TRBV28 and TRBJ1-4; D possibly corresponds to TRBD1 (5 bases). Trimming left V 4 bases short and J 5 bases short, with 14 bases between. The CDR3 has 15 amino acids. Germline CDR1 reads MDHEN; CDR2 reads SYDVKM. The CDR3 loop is CASSSSGASNEKLFF. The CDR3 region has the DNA TGTGCCAGCAGTTCTTCCGGGGCCTCGAATGAAAAACTGTTTTTT.

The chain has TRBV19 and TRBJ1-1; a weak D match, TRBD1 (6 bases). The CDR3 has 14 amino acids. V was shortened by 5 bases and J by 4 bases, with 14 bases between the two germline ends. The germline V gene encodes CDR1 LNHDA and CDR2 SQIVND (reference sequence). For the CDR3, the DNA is TGTGCCAGTAGTCCCCGGGGGCTTGGCACTGAAGCTTTCTTT. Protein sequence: CASSPRGLGTEAFF. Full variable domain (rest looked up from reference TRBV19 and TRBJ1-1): DGGITQSPKYLFRKEGQNVTLSCEQNLNHDAMYWYRQDPGQGLRLIYYSQIVNDFQKGDIAEGYSVSREKKESFPLTVTSAQKNPTAFYLCASSPRGLGTEAFFGQGTRLTVV.

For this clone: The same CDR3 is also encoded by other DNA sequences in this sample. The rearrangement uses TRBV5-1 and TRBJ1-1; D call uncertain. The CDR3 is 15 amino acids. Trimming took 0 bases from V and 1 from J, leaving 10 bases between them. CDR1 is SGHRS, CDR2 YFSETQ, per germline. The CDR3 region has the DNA TGCGCCAGCAGCTTGGGGGAAGGGTGGAACACTGAAGCTTTCTTT. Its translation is CASSLGEGWNTEAFF.

In nucleotides, the CDR3 is TGTGCCAGCAGCCGACTAGCGGACACAGATACGCAGTATTTT. As protein: CASSRLADTDTQYF. The chain carries TRBV6-1 and TRBJ2-3, with 9 bases identical to TRBD2. Per the germline V gene, CDR1 is MNHNS and CDR2 is SASEGT. The ends lost 6 bases at V and 2 bases at J; junction bases unmatched: 3. The CDR3 is made up of 14 amino acids.

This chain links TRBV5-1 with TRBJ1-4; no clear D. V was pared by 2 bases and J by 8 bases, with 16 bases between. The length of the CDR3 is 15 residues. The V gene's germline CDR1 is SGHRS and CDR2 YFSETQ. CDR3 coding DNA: TGCGCCAGCAGCTTCGACCTAACCGCGGGAGAAAAACTGTTTTTT. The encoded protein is CASSFDLTAGEKLFF.

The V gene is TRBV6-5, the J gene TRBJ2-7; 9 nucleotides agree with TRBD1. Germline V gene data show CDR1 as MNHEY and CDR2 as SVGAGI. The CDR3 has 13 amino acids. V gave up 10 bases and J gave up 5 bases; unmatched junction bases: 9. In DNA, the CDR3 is TGTGCCACCAGAGGACAGGGGAGGCACGAGCAGTACTTC. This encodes CATRGQGRHEQYF.

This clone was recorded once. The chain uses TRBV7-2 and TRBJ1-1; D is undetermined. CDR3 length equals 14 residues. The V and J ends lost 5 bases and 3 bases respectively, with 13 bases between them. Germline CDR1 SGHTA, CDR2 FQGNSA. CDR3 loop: CASSPGVRDTEAFF. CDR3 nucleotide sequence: TGTGCCAGCAGCCCCGGGGTGAGGGACACTGAAGCTTTCTTT. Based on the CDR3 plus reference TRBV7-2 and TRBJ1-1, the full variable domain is GAGVSQSPSNKVTEKGKDVELRCDPISGHTALYWYRQSLGQGLEFLIYFQGNSAPDKSGLPSDRFSAERTGGSVSTLTIQRTQQEDSAVYLCASSPGVRDTEAFFGQGTRLTVV.

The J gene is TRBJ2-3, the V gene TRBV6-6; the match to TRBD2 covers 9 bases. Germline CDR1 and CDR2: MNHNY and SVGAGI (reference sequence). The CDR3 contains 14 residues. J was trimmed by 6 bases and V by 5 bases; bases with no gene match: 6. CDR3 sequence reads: CASSHGTSLDTQYF. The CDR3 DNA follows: TGTGCCAGCAGTCACGGGACTAGCTTGGATACGCAGTATTTT.

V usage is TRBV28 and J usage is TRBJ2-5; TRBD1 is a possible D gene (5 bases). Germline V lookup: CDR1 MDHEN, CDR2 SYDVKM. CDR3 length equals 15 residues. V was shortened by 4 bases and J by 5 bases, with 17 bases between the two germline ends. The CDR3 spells CASSSAQQGRETQYF. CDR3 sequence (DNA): TGTGCCAGCAGTTCGGCGCAGCAGGGTAGGGAGACCCAGTACTTC. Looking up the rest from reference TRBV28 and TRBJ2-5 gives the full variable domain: DVKVTQSSRYLVKRTGEKVFLECVQDMDHENMFWYRQDPGLGLRLIYFSYDVKMKEKGDIPEGYSVSREKKERFSLILESASTNQTSMYLCASSSAQQGRETQYFGPGTRLLVL.

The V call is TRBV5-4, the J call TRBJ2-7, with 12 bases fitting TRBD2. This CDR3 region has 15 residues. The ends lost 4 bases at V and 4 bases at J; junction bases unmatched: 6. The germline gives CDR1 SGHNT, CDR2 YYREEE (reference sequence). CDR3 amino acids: CASSTQTSGRYEQYF. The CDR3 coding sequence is TGTGCCAGCAGCACTCAGACTAGCGGGAGATACGAGCAGTACTTC.

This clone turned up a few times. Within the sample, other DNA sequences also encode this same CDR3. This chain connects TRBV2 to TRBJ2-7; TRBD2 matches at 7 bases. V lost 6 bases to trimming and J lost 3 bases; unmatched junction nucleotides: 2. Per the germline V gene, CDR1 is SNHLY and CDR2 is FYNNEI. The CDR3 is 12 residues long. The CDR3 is CASRLADYEQYF. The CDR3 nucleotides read TGTGCCAGCAGGCTAGCGGACTACGAGCAGTACTTC.

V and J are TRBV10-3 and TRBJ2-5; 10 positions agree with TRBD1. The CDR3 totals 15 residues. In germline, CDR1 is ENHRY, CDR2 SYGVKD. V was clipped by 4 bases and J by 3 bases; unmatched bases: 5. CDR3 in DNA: TGTGCCATCAGTGCCTGGACAGGGGGGAAAGAGACCCAGTACTTC. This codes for CAISAWTGGKETQYF.

The CDR3 region is CASIEPYEQYF. CDR3 sequence (DNA): TGTGCCAGCATCGAACCCTACGAGCAGTACTTC. V usage is TRBV7-9 and J usage is TRBJ2-7; D is undetermined. The CDR3 loop spans 11 amino acids. Per germline, CDR1 SEHNR and CDR2 FQNEAQ (reference sequence). V lost 7 bases and J lost 2, with 6 bases in between.

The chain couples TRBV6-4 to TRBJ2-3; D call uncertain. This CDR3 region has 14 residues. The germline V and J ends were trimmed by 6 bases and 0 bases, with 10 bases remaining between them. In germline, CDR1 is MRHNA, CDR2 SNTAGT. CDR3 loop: CASRLNPSTDTQYF. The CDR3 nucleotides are TGTGCCAGCAGGCTAAACCCTAGCACAGATACGCAGTATTTT.

CDR3 bases: TGTGCCAGCAGGCTTTCCGGCGGGGAGCTGTTTTTT. Translated, it gives CASRLSGGELFF. The chain is built from TRBV2 and TRBJ2-2; D not resolved. This CDR3 has 12 amino acids. The germline V gene encodes CDR1 SNHLY and CDR2 FYNNEI. Trimming shortened V by 6 bases and J by 7 bases, and 9 bases separated the two germline ends.

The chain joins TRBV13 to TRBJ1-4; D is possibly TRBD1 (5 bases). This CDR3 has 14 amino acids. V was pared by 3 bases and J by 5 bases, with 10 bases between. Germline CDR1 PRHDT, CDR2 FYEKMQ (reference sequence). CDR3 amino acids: CASSFEGSNEKLFF. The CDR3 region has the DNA TGTGCCAGCAGCTTCGAGGGGAGCAATGAAAAACTGTTTTTT.